The clone carrying this T cell receptor beta chain was counted between two and nine times. Antigen: not known. The extraction recovered at least 5.5 micrograms of total RNA per sample. With a J-beta primer mix and a sample-barcoded 5' primer, a second PCR ran about 7 to 12 cycles. TCRdb recomputed calls from the 5' RACE reads with MiXCR, one row per CDR3 protein. The table includes 1.4 million or so distinct CDR3 sequences, under 55% detected once. CDR1 SGHTA and CDR2 FQGNSA come from the germline V gene. The CDR3 covers 13 residues. V was trimmed by 6 bases and J by 2 bases, leaving 9 bases between them. This specimen belongs to a study of blood T cells in healthy people across ages. General study findings and limits: Estimates of total diversity, which came from one million sequenced T cells, were considered to be underestimates. Measured against age, TCR beta diversity per million T cells decreased in a roughly linear manner.

The TCR comes from a woman aged 18-29 years in good health. The sample taken for sequencing was blood. The gene calls are TRBV7-2 and TRBJ2-3; D is undetermined. The CDR3 region is CASSTMVTDTQYF. The CDR3 DNA reads as TGTGCCAGCAGTACTATGGTCACAGATACGCAGTATTTT. Drawing the rest from reference TRBV7-2 and TRBJ2-3, the complete variable domain is GAGVSQSPSNKVTEKGKDVELRCDPISGHTALYWYRQSLGQGLEFLIYFQGNSAPDKSGLPSDRFSAERTGGSVSTLTIQRTQQEDSAVYLCASSTMVTDTQYFGPGTRLTVL.